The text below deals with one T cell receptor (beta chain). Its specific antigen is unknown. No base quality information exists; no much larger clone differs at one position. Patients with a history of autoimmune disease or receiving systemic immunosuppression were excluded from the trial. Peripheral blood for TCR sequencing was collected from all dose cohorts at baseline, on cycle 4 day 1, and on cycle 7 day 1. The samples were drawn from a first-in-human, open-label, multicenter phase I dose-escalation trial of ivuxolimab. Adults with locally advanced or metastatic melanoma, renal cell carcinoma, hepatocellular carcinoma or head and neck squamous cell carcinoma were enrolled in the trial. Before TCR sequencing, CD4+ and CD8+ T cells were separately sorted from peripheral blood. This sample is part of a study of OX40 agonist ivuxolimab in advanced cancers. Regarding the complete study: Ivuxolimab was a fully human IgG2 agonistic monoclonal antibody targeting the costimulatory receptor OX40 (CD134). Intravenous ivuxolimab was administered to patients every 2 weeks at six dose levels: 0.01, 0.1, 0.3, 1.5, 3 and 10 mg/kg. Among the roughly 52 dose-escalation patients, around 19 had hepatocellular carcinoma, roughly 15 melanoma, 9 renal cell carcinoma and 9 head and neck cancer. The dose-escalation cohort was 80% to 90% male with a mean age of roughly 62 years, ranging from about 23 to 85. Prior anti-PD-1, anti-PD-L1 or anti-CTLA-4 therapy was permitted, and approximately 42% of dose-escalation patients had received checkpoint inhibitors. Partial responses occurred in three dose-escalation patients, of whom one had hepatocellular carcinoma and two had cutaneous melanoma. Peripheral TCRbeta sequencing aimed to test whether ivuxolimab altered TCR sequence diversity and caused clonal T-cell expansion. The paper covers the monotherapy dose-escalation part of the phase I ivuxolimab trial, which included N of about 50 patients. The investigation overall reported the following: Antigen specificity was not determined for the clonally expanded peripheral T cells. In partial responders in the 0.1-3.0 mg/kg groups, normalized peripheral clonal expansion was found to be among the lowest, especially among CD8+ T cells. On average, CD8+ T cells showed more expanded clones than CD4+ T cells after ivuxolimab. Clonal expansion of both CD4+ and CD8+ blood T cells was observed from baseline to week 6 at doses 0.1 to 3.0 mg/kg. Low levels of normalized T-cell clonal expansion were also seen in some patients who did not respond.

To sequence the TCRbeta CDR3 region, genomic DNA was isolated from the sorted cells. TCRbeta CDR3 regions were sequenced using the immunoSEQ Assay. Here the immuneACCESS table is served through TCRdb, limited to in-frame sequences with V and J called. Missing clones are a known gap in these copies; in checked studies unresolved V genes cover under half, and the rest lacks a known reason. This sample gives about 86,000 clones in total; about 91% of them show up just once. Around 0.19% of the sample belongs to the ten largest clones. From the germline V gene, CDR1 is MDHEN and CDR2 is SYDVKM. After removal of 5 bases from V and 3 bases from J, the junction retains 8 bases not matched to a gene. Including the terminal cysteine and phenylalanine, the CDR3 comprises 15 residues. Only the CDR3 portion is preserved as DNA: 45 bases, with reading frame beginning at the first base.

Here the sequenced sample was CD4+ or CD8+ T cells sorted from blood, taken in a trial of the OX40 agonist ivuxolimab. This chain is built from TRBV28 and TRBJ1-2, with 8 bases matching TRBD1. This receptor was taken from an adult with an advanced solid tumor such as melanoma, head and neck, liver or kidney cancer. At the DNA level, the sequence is TGTGCCAGCAGTGTGGTACAGGGGGTTTACTATGGCTACACCTTC. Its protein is CASSVVQGVYYGYTF.